The source of this T cell receptor (beta chain) is a study of blood T cells in healthy people across ages. The overall study: When template switching was applied, about one barcoded beta molecule was captured per two T cells.

In the case of this clonotype: Its target is unknown.

Trimming cost V 7 bases and J 13 bases, with 18 bases left between them. The germline CDR1 and CDR2 sequences are SGHDT and YYEEEE. The CDR3 sequence is 12 residues long. PCR was performed a second time for roughly 6 to 12 cycles using a sample-barcoded 5' primer and a J-beta primer mix. TCRdb reanalysed the 5' RACE reads using MiXCR and keeps one entry per CDR3 protein. This repertoire shows around 1.5 million distinct CDR3 sequences, 30% to 35% found once; its top ten account for 11%. General study results and limits: With donor CMV status unknown, expanded clonotype changes were possibly confounded.

Every participating donor contributed 9.5 to 10 milliliters of peripheral blood through a draw. Total RNA was isolated from each sample in quantities of at least 6 micrograms. The V gene is TRBV5-6, the J gene TRBJ2-4; D might be TRBD2 (6 bases). The sequence was collected from a young woman in good health. Specimen: blood. This chain's CDR3 is CASRDSKTEQYF. In DNA form, the CDR3 reads TGTGCCAGCCGGGACTCAAAAACGGAGCAGTACTTC. The full variable domain, rest sourced from reference TRBV5-6 and TRBJ2-4, is DAGVTQSPTHLIKTRGQQVTLRCSPKSGHDTVSWYQQALGQGPQFIFQYYEEEERQRGNFPDRFSGHQFPNYSSELNVNALLLGDSALYLCASRDSKTEQYFGAGTRLSVL.